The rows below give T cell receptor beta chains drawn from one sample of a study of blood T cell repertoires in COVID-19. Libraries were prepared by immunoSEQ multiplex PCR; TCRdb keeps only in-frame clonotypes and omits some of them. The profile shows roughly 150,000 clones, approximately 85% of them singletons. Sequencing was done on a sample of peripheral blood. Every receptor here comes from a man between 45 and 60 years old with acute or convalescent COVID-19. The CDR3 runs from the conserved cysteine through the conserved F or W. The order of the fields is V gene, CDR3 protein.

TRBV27 CASSPSWQGTEAFF
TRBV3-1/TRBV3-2 CASSQVYRVGSYEQYF
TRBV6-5 CASSYSGQGPETQYF
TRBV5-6 CASSLGFSGKYNEQFF
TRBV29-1 CSVGAAGGALNEQFF
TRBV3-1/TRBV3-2 CASSQVSSTDTQYF
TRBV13 CASSLGDIIREKLFF
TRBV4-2 CASSQRDSLFNSPLHF
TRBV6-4 CASSDPGTGVMGYTF
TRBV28 CASTYQGQPQHF
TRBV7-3 CASSLSLAGGLETQYF
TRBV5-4 CASSTGGRSYNSPLHF
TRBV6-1 CASSTRLGDQPQHF
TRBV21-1 CASSLPGPVGQLPNTIYF
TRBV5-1 CASSFEGRGRTEAFF
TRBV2 CASRQGQGWAEAFF
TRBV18 CASSPPGLPGNSPLHF
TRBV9 CASSDPQGIDTGELFF